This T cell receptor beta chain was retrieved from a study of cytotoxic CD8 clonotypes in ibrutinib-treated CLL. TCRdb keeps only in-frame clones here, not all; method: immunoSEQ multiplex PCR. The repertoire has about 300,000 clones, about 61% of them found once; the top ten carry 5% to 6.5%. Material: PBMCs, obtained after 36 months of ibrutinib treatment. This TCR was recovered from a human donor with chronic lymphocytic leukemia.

Here the CDR3 reads CASSERALNSPLHF. The CDR3 coding sequence is TGTGCCAGCAGTGAAAGGGCACTTAATTCACCCCTCCACTTT. The chain has TRBV2 and TRBJ1-6; D uncertain. This CDR3 is 14 amino acids long. Germline V CDR1 and CDR2: SNHLY, FYNNEI. V was cut by 2 bases and J by 6 bases, with 8 bases left in between. Complete variable domain (other parts from reference TRBV2 and TRBJ1-6): EPEVTQTPSHQVTQMGQEVILRCVPISNHLYFYWYRQILGQKVEFLVSFYNNEISEKSEIFDDQFSVERPDGSNFTLKIRSTKLEDSAMYFCASSERALNSPLHFGNGTRLTVT.